The table lists the clone carrying this T cell receptor beta chain with a few counts. Its antigen is undetermined. This CDR3 has 15 amino acids. Germline values: CDR1 SGHNT, CDR2 YYREEE (reference sequence). V gave up 5 bases and J gave up 8 bases, with 17 bases separating them. This entry comes from a study of PD-L1 blockade in urothelial cancer. Whole-study context: The researchers analyzed blood 3 weeks (second dose) and 6 weeks after treatment start.

Synthetic TCR analog templates were spiked into each PCR. Using immunoSEQ multiplex PCR, the repertoire was profiled, and TCRdb retains in-frame clones only, with some absent. The repertoire has tens of thousands of clones, more than 65% of them found once; the top ten carry roughly 3.6%. Study outcomes and limitations: Patients with durable benefit had greater blood expansion of tumor-associated TCR clones 3 weeks into treatment.

The V and J genes are TRBV5-4 and TRBJ1-6; D gene uncertain. This TCR came from a man in his sixties or seventies with urothelial cancer. Source: PBMCs, taken around atezolizumab (anti-PD-L1) treatment. CDR3 protein: CASSSWSRVDSPLHF. CDR3 DNA sequence: TGTGCCAGCAGTTCTTGGTCTCGGGTAGATTCACCCCTCCACTTT.